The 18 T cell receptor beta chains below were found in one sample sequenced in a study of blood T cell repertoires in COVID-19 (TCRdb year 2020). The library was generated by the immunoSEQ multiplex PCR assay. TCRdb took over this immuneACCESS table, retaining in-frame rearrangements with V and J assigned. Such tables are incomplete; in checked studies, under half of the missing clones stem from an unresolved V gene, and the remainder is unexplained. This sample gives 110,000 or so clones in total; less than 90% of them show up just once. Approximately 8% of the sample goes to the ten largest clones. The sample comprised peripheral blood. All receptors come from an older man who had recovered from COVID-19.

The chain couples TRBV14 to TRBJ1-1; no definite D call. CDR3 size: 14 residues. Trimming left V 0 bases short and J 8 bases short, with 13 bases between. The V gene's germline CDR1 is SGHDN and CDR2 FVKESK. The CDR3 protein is CASSQDLGYTEAFF. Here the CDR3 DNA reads TGTGCCAGCAGCCAAGATCTAGGTTATACCGAAGCTTTCTTT.

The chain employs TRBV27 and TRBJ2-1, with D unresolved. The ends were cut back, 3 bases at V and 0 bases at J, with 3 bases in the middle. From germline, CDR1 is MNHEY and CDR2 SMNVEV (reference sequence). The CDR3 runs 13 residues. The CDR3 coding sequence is TGTGCCAGCAGTTTGAGCTCCTACAATGAGCAGTTCTTC. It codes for CASSLSSYNEQFF.

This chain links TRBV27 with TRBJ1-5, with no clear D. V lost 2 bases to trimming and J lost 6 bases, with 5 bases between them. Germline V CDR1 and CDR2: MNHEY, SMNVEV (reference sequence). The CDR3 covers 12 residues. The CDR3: CASSLIGQPQHF. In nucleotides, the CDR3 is TGTGCCAGCAGTTTAATCGGTCAGCCCCAGCATTTT.

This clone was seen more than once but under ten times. The CDR3 coding sequence is TGTGCTAGTGGTTTGGTACGTGGGGGCGGAACCGGGGAGCTGTTTTTT. Amino acids: CASGLVRGGGTGELFF. This chain uses TRBV12-5 with TRBJ2-2; the D gene is possibly TRBD1 (6 bases). Germline CDR1 and CDR2: LGHNT and FRNRAP. This CDR3 has 16 residues. The V and J ends lost 0 bases and 5 bases respectively, with 13 bases between them.

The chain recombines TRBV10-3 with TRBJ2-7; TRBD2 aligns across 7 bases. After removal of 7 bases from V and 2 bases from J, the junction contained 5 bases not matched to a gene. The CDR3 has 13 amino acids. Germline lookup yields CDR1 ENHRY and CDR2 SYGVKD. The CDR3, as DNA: TGTGCCATCAATTCAGGACTAGCCTACGAGCAGTACTTC. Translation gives CAINSGLAYEQYF.

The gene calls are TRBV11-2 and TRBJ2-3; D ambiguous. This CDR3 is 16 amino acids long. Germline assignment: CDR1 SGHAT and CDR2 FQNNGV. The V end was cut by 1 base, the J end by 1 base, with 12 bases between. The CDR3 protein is CASSLGSFRGTDTQYF. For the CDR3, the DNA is TGTGCCAGCAGCTTAGGATCCTTCCGGGGCACAGATACGCAGTATTTT.

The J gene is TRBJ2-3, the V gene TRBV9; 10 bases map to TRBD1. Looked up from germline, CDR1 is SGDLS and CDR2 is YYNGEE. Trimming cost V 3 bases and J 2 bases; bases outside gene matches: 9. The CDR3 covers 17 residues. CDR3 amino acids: CASSGPQGQGITDTQYF. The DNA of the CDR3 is TGTGCCAGCAGCGGACCGCAGGGACAGGGGATCACAGATACGCAGTATTTT.

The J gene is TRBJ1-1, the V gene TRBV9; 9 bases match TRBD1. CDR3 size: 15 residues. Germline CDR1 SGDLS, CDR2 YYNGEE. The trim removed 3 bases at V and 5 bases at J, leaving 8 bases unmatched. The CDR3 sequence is CASSDRQGERTEAFF. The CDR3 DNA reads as TGTGCCAGCAGCGATCGACAGGGGGAGAGGACTGAAGCTTTCTTT.

For the CDR3, the DNA is TGTGCCAGCAGCCGCGACAGGTCGGGCTACGAGCAGTACTTC. Amino acid sequence: CASSRDRSGYEQYF. This chain links TRBV6-5 with TRBJ2-7; D might be TRBD1 (6 bases). The length of the CDR3 is 14 residues. Trimming stripped 6 bases from V and 3 bases from J, with 15 bases between. The germline gives CDR1 MNHEY, CDR2 SVGAGI.

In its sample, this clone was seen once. For the CDR3, the DNA is TGTGCCAGCAGCTTAGGCGTGGGGGGCTATGGCTACACCTTC. Translation gives CASSLGVGGYGYTF. The J gene is TRBJ1-2, the V gene TRBV7-2, with D perhaps TRBD1 (5 bases). CDR1 and CDR2 from the germline V gene are SGHTA and FQGNSA. The CDR3 covers 14 residues. V was pared by 1 base and J by 4 bases, with 10 bases between.

The DNA for the CDR3 is TGTGCCAGCAGCCAGAGACAGGGGATGCGCTACACCTTC. Protein sequence: CASSQRQGMRYTF. This chain connects TRBV7-3 to TRBJ1-2; 8 bases agree with TRBD1. The CDR3 spans 13 residues. Germline trimming cut 5 bases from V and 9 bases from J; bases unmatched to any gene: 8. The germline V gene has CDR1 SGHTA and CDR2 FQGTGA.

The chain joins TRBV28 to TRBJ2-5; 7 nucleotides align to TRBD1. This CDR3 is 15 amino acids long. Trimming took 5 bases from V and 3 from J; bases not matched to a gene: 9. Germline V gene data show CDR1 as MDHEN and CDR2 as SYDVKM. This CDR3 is CASSQRRDRKETQYF. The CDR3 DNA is TGTGCCAGCAGTCAACGCCGGGACAGAAAAGAGACCCAGTACTTC.

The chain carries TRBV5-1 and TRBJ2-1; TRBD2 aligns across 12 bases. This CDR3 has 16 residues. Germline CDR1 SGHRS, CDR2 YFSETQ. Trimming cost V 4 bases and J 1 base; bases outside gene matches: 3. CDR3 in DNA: TGCGCCAGCAGCCCGACTAGCGGGGGATCCTACAATGAGCAGTTCTTC. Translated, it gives CASSPTSGGSYNEQFF.

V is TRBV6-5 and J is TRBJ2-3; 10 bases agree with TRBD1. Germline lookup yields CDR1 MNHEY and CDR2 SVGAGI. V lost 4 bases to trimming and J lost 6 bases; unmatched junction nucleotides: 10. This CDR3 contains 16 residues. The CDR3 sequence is CASSSGQGDYFDTQYF. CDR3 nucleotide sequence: TGTGCCAGCAGTTCCGGACAGGGGGATTATTTTGATACGCAGTATTTT.

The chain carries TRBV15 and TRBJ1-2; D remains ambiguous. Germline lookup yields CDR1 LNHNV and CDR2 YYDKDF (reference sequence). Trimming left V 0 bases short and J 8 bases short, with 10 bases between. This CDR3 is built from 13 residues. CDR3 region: CATSRDVSYGYTF. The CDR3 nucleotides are TGTGCCACCAGCAGAGATGTCTCCTACGGCTACACCTTC. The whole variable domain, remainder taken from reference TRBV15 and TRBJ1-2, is DAMVIQNPRYQVTQFGKPVTLSCSQTLNHNVMYWYQQKSSQAPKLLFHYYDKDFNNEADTPDNFQSRRPNTSFCFLDIRSPGLGDTAMYLCATSRDVSYGYTFGSGTRLTVV.

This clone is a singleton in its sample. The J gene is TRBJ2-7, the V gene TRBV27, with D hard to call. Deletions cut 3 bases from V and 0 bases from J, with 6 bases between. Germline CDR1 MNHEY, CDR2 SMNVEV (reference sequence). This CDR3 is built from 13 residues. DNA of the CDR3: TGTGCCAGCAGTTTTTACAGCTCCTACGAGCAGTACTTC. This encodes CASSFYSSYEQYF.

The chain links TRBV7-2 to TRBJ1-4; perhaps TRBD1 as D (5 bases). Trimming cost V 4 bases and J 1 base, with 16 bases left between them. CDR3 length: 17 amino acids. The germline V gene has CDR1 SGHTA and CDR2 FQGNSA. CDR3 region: CASSSPVGGETNEKLFF. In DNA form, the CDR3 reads TGTGCCAGCAGCTCCCCGGTCGGAGGGGAAACTAATGAAAAACTGTTTTTT.

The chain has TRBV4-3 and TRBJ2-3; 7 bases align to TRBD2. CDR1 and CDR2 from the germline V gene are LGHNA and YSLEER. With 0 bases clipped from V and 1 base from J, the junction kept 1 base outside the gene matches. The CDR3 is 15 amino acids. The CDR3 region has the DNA TGCGCCAGCAGCCAAGAGCTAGCGGGCACAGATACGCAGTATTTT. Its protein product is CASSQELAGTDTQYF.